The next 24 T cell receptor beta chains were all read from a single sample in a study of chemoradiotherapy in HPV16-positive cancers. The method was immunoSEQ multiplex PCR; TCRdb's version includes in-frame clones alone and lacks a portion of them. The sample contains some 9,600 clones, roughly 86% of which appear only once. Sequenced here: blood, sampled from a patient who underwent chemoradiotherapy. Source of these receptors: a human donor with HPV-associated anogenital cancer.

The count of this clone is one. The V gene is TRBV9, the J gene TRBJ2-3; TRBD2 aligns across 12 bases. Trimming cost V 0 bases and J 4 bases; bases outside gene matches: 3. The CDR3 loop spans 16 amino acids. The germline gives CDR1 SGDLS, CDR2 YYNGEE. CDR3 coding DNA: TGTGCCAGCAGCGTAGAGGCTAGCGGGGGGGCAGATACGCAGTATTTT. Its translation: CASSVEASGGADTQYF.

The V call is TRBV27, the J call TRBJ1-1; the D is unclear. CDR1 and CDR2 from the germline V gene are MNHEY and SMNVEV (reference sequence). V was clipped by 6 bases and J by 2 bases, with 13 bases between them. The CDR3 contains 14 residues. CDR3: CASRNGPINTEAFF. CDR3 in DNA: TGTGCCAGCAGGAACGGCCCCATAAACACTGAAGCTTTCTTT.

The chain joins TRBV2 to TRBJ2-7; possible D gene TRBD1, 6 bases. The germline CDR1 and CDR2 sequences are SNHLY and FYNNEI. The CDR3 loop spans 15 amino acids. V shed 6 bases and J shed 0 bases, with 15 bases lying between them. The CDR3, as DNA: TGTGCCAGCAGGCCACAGGGTGCCCACTCCTACGAGCAGTACTTC. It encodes CASRPQGAHSYEQYF.

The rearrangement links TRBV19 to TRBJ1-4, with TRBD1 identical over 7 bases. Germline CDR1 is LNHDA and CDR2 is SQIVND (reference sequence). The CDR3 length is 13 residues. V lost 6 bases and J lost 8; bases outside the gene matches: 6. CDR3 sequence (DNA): TGTGCCAGTAGCGAAGGGGGCCGGGAAAAACTGTTTTTT. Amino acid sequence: CASSEGGREKLFF.

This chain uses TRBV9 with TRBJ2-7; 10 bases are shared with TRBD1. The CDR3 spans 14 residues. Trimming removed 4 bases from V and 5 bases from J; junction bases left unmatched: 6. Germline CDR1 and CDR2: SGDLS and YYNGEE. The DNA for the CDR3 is TGTGCCAGCAGCCTTCCGGGACAGGGGAACGAGCAGTACTTC. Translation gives CASSLPGQGNEQYF.

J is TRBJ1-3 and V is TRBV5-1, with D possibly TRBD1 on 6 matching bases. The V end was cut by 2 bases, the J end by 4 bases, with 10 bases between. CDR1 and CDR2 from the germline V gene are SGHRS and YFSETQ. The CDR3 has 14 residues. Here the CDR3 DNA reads TGCGCCAGCAGCTTAGTCGGGACAGGAAACACCATATATTTT. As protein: CASSLVGTGNTIYF. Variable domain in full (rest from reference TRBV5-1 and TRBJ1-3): KAGVTQTPRYLIKTRGQQVTLSCSPISGHRSVSWYQQTPGQGLQFLFEYFSETQRNKGNFPGRFSGRQFSNSRSEMNVSTLELGDSALYLCASSLVGTGNTIYFGEGSWLTVV.

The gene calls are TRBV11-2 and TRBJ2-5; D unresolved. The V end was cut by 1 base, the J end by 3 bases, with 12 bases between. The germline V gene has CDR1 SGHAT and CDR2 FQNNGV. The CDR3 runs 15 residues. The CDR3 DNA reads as TGTGCCAGCAGCTTAGGTGCCCGAACGAAAGAGACCCAGTACTTC. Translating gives CASSLGARTKETQYF.

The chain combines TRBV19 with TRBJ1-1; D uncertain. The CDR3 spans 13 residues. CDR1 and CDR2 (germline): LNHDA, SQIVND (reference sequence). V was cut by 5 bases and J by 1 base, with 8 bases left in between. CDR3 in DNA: TGTGCCAGTAGTGCGTTGCGGAACACTGAAGCTTTCTTT. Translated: CASSALRNTEAFF.

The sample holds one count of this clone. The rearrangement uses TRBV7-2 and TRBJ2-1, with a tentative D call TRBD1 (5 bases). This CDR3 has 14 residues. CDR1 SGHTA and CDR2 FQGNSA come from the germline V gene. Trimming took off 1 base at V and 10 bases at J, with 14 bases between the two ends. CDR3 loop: CASSLGQGIGEQFF. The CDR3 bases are TGTGCCAGCAGCTTAGGCCAGGGTATAGGGGAGCAGTTCTTC.

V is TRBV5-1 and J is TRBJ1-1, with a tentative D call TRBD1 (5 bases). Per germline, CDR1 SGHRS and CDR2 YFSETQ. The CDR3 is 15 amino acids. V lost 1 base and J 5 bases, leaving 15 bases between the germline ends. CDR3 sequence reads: CASSLTGSGYTEAFF. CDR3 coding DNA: TGCGCCAGCAGCTTGACAGGCAGCGGGTATACTGAAGCTTTCTTT.

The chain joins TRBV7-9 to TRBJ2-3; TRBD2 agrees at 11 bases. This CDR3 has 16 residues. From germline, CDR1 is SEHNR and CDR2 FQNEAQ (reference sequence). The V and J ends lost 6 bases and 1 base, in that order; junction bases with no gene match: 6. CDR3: CASRLTSGGGTDTQYF. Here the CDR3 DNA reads TGTGCCAGCAGGCTAACTAGCGGGGGCGGCACAGATACGCAGTATTTT.

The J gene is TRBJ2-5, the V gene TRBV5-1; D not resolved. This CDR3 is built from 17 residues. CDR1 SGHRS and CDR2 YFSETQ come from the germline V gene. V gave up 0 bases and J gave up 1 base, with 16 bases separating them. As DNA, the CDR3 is TGCGCCAGCAGCTTGGGAGATCGTGGGCCCCTCCAAGAGACCCAGTACTTC. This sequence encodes CASSLGDRGPLQETQYF.

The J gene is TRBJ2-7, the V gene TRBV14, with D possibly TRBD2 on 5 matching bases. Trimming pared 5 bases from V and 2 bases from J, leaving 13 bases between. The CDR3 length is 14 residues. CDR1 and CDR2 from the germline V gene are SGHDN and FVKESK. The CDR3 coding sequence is TGTGCCAGCAGCTCACTAGGGAACCCCTACGAGCAGTACTTC. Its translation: CASSSLGNPYEQYF.

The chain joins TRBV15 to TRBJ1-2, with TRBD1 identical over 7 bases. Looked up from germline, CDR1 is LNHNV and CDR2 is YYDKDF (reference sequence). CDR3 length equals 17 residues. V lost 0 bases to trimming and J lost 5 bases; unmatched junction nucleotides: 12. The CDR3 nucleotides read TGTGCCACCAGCAGAGATCGGCAGACAGGGCCCATGTATGGCTACACCTTC. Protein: CATSRDRQTGPMYGYTF.

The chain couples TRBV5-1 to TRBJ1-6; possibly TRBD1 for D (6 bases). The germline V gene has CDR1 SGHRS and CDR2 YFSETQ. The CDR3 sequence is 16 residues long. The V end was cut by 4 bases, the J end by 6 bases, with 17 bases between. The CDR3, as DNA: TGCGCCAGCAGCCTGGGACATCTTTCGGGTAATTCACCCCTCCACTTT. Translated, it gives CASSLGHLSGNSPLHF.

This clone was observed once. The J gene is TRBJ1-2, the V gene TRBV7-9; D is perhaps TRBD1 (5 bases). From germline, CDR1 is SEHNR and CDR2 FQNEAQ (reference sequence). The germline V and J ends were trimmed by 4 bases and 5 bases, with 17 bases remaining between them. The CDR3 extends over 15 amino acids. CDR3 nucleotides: TGTGCCAGCAGCTCGGGGGACGCCGGCAAATATGGCTACACCTTC. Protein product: CASSSGDAGKYGYTF.

The CDR3 sequence is CASSQSLAGGGDTQYF. In nucleotides, the CDR3 is TGCGCCAGCAGCCAAAGCCTAGCGGGGGGCGGGGATACGCAGTATTTT. The V and J genes are TRBV4-1 and TRBJ2-3, with 11 bases that match TRBD2. Germline-derived CDR1 and CDR2 are MGHRA and YSYEKL. CDR3 length: 16 amino acids. With V trimmed by 2 bases and J by 6 bases, 7 bases remained unmatched.

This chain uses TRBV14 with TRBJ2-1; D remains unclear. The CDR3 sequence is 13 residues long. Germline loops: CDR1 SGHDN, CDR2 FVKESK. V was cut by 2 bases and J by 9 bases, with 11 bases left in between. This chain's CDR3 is CASSQPNVREQFF. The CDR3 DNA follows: TGTGCCAGCAGCCAACCTAATGTCCGTGAGCAGTTCTTC.

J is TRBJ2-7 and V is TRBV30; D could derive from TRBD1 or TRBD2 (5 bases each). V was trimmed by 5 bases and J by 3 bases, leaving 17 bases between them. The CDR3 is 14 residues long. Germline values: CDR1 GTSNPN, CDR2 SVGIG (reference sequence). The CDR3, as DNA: TGTGCCTGGTCCAGGGCAGGGAGACGCTACGAGCAGTACTTC. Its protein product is CAWSRAGRRYEQYF.

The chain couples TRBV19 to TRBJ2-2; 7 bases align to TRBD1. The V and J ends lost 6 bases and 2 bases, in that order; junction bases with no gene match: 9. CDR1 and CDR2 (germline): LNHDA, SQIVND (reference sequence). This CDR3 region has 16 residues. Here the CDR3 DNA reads TGTGCCAGTAGCCTATCGACAGGGCGAAACACCGGGGAGCTGTTTTTT. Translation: CASSLSTGRNTGELFF.

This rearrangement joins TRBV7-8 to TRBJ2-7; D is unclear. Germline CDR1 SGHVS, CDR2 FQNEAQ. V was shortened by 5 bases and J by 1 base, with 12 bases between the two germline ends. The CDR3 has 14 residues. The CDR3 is CASSPLRASYEQYF. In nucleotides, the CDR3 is TGTGCCAGCAGCCCCTTACGGGCTTCCTACGAGCAGTACTTC.

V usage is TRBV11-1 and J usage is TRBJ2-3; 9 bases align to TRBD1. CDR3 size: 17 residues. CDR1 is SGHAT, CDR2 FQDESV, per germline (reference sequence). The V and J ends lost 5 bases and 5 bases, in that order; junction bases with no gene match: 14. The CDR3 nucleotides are TGTGCCAGCAGCCACCCCCTACAGGGACAGGGCCGAGATACGCAGTATTTT. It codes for CASSHPLQGQGRDTQYF.

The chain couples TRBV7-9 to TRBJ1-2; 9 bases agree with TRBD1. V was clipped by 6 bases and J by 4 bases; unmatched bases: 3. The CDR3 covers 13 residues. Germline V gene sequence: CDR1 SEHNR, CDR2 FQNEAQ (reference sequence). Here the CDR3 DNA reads TGTGCCAGCAGTACACAGGGGGCCTATGGCTACACCTTC. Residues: CASSTQGAYGYTF.

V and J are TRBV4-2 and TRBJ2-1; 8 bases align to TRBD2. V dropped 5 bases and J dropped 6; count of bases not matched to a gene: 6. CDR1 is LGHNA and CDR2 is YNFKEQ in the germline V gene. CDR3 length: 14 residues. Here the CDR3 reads CASSDTGTSNEQFF. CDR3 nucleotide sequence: TGTGCCAGCAGCGATACCGGGACTAGCAATGAGCAGTTCTTC.